The present TCR beta chain was sequenced within a study of T cell changes during pregnancy in multiple sclerosis. Data came from immunoSEQ multiplex PCR; TCRdb stores just in-frame clones and leaves some out. The sample contains roughly 40,000 clones, roughly 94% of which appear only once. This receptor was obtained from a female donor with multiple sclerosis, enrolled in a pregnancy study. Sequenced here: peripheral blood, sampled in the third trimester of pregnancy.

CDR3 in DNA: TGTGCCAGCAGCTTAGGCGGACAGGGGCTCCCCGAGCAGTACTTC. Protein product: CASSLGGQGLPEQYF. This chain uses TRBV7-9 with TRBJ2-7, with 9 nucleotides matching TRBD1. This CDR3 is 15 amino acids long. V dropped 1 base and J dropped 6; count of bases not matched to a gene: 7. Germline-derived CDR1 and CDR2 are SEHNR and FQNEAQ (reference sequence).